The 20 T cell receptor beta chains given below trace back to one sample, sequenced in a study of Ad26.COV2.S vaccination and SARS-CoV-2 variants. This table comes from immunoSEQ multiplex PCR, and its TCRdb copy is limited to in-frame clones, with some not included. There are fewer than 500,000 clones in the sample; approximately 92% occur only once, and around 2.5% lies in the top ten. As for treatment: roughly 19 received Ad26.COV2.S at low or high dose, single or two shots; about 5 received placebo; per-sample allocation not given. After the first vaccine or placebo injection, samples were drawn on day 63. Here the sequenced sample was peripheral blood, taken in a trial of Ad26.COV2.S vaccine versus placebo. All receptors come from a person aged 18-65 years who received the Ad26.COV2.S COVID-19 vaccine or a placebo.

The chain has TRBV2 and TRBJ2-7; D is tentatively TRBD1 or TRBD2 (5 bases each). The germline V gene has CDR1 SNHLY and CDR2 FYNNEI. Trimming cost V 1 base and J 2 bases, with 9 bases left between them. The CDR3 has 14 residues. The CDR3 region has the DNA TGTGCCAGCAGTGAAGTAGGGGAGCCCTACGAGCAGTACGTC. It translates to CASSEVGEPYEQYV.

This chain connects TRBV19 to TRBJ2-1; D is ambiguous. The CDR3 sequence is 13 residues long. Trimming stripped 8 bases from V and 4 bases from J, with 12 bases between. CDR1 and CDR2 from the germline V gene are LNHDA and SQIVND (reference sequence). The CDR3 region is CASGLTSYNEQFF. The DNA for the CDR3 is TGTGCCAGTGGATTGACTTCGTACAATGAGCAGTTCTTC.

The chain employs TRBV20-1 and TRBJ1-2, with D maybe TRBD1 (6 bases). V lost 3 bases, J lost 8 bases, and 22 bases lay in between. The CDR3 consists of 15 residues. Per the germline V gene, CDR1 is DFQATT and CDR2 is SNEGSKA (reference sequence). CDR3 sequence reads: CSASIAGQSQRGYTF. The CDR3 nucleotides read TGCAGTGCTAGTATTGCTGGACAGTCCCAGCGGGGCTACACCTTC.

J is TRBJ1-5 and V is TRBV11-3, with D maybe TRBD1 (5 bases). The CDR3 runs to 16 residues. Germline CDR1 SGHNT, CDR2 YENEEA. The V end was cut by 1 base, the J end by 8 bases, with 18 bases between. The CDR3 nucleotides read TGTGCCAGCAGCTTAGCGCAGACAGTGACTGGAAAGCCCCAGCATTTT. This codes for CASSLAQTVTGKPQHF.

CDR3 in amino acids: CASSPIRATGELFF. DNA of the CDR3: TGTGCCAGCTCACCAATCAGGGCTACCGGGGAGCTGTTTTTT. This chain links TRBV18 with TRBJ2-2; D possibly corresponds to TRBD1 (5 bases). CDR1 KGHSH and CDR2 LQKENI come from the germline V gene. V dropped 2 bases and J dropped 5 bases, with 9 bases sitting between them. The CDR3 runs to 14 residues. Full variable domain (outside the CDR3, taken from reference TRBV18 and TRBJ2-2): NAGVMQNPRHLVRRRGQEARLRCSPMKGHSHVYWYRQLPEEGLKFMVYLQKENIIDESGMPKERFSAEFPKEGPSILRIQQVVRGDSAAYFCASSPIRATGELFFGEGSRLTVL.

The rearrangement uses TRBV7-3 and TRBJ2-1; D call uncertain. The germline V gene encodes CDR1 SGHTA and CDR2 FQGTGA. The CDR3 has 15 residues. V lost 6 bases and J 0 bases, leaving 12 bases between the germline ends. As DNA, the CDR3 is TGTGCCAGCAGTCTACTCCCGAGCTCCTACAATGAGCAGTTCTTC. Its protein is CASSLLPSSYNEQFF.

This chain connects TRBV9 to TRBJ2-5, with TRBD2 identical over 7 bases. The CDR3 loop spans 15 amino acids. J was trimmed by 3 bases and V by 3 bases; bases with no gene match: 8. Germline CDR1 reads SGDLS; CDR2 reads YYNGEE. The chain's CDR3 is CASSGLAGVKETQYF. DNA of the CDR3: TGTGCCAGCAGCGGACTAGCAGGTGTCAAAGAGACCCAGTACTTC.

This chain joins TRBV6-5 and TRBJ1-2; 7 bases align to TRBD1. From germline, CDR1 is MNHEY and CDR2 SVGAGI. The trim removed 2 bases at V and 8 bases at J, leaving 5 bases unmatched. The CDR3 totals 13 residues. The CDR3 DNA reads TGTGCCAGCAGTTACCGAGAGGGGGCGGGCTACACCTTC. The encoded protein is CASSYREGAGYTF.

The chain has TRBV4-2 and TRBJ1-2, with TRBD1 matching over 10 bases. With 3 bases clipped from V and 8 bases from J, the junction kept 12 bases outside the gene matches. This CDR3 is 16 amino acids long. Per germline, CDR1 LGHNA and CDR2 YNFKEQ. The CDR3 spells CASSQDFTRTGGGYTF. The CDR3 nucleotides read TGTGCCAGCAGCCAGGATTTTACTAGGACAGGGGGAGGCTACACCTTC.

The chain recombines TRBV19 with TRBJ1-5; TRBD1 is a possible D gene (5 bases). The germline V and J ends were trimmed by 3 bases and 3 bases, with 12 bases remaining between them. Germline V gene lookup returns CDR1 LNHDA and CDR2 SQIVND (reference sequence). The CDR3 loop spans 15 amino acids. CDR3 in DNA: TGTGCCAGTAGTATGGGGAGGGGCTCCAATCAGCCCCAGCATTTT. It yields the protein CASSMGRGSNQPQHF.

V gene TRBV4-1 combines with J gene TRBJ2-5; D gene uncertain. The CDR3 sequence is 13 residues long. V lost 2 bases and J 1 base, leaving 5 bases between the germline ends. In germline, CDR1 is MGHRA, CDR2 YSYEKL. CDR3 in DNA: TGCGCCAGCAGCCAAAGGACCCAAGAGACCCAGTACTTC. Amino acids: CASSQRTQETQYF.

The V call is TRBV11-3, the J call TRBJ2-1; D unresolved. Per germline, CDR1 SGHNT and CDR2 YENEEA. Deletions cut 1 base from V and 2 bases from J, with 12 bases between. This CDR3 has 16 residues. This CDR3 reads CASSLGSGPPYNEQFF. The CDR3 region has the DNA TGTGCCAGCAGCTTAGGATCCGGGCCCCCCTACAATGAGCAGTTCTTC.

This clone was counted between two and nine times. Other DNA sequences from this sample encode an identical CDR3 as well. This chain connects TRBV5-1 to TRBJ2-5; D call uncertain. The CDR3 is 12 amino acids. The germline gives CDR1 SGHRS, CDR2 YFSETQ. V was pared by 0 bases and J by 2 bases, with 2 bases between. CDR3 nucleotides: TGCGCCAGCAGCTTGGGGCAAGAGACCCAGTACTTC. It translates to CASSLGQETQYF.

This rearrangement joins TRBV7-2 to TRBJ1-6; D gene unclear. The V end was cut by 5 bases, the J end by 0 bases, with 11 bases between. The CDR3 has 16 residues. CDR1 and CDR2 (germline): SGHTA, FQGNSA. The chain's CDR3 is CASSPLPGSYNSPLHF. The DNA of the CDR3 is TGTGCCAGCAGCCCCCTGCCGGGCTCCTATAATTCACCCCTCCACTTT.

The chain uses TRBV5-6 and TRBJ2-1, with TRBD2 identical over 8 bases. J lost 8 bases, V lost 1 base, and 8 bases had no gene match. Germline assignment: CDR1 SGHDT and CDR2 YYEEEE. This CDR3 is 15 amino acids long. CDR3 region: CASSLFGRGFDEQFF. CDR3 sequence (DNA): TGTGCCAGCAGCTTGTTCGGGAGGGGGTTCGATGAGCAGTTCTTC.

The V call is TRBV15, the J call TRBJ1-2, with D possibly TRBD1 on 5 matching bases. Looked up from germline, CDR1 is LNHNV and CDR2 is YYDKDF (reference sequence). The CDR3 covers 14 residues. The germline V and J ends were trimmed by 6 bases and 5 bases, with 16 bases remaining between them. In nucleotides, the CDR3 is TGTGCCACCAGTCAGGTTGACAGTTTTTATGGCTACACCTTC. Protein sequence: CATSQVDSFYGYTF.

This sequence joins TRBV19 and TRBJ2-7; TRBD1 matches 8 bases. V dropped 5 bases and J dropped 4; count of bases not matched to a gene: 1. The CDR3 spans 12 residues. Germline V gene lookup returns CDR1 LNHDA and CDR2 SQIVND (reference sequence). This chain's CDR3 is CASSQGAYEQYF. The CDR3, as DNA: TGTGCCAGTAGTCAGGGGGCGTACGAGCAGTACTTC. Full variable domain (outside the CDR3, taken from reference TRBV19 and TRBJ2-7): DGGITQSPKYLFRKEGQNVTLSCEQNLNHDAMYWYRQDPGQGLRLIYYSQIVNDFQKGDIAEGYSVSREKKESFPLTVTSAQKNPTAFYLCASSQGAYEQYFGPGTRLTVT.

V gene TRBV24-1 combines with J gene TRBJ2-3, with D unresolved. Trimming removed 3 bases at V and 4 bases at J, with 13 bases between. The CDR3 length is 15 residues. Germline V gene lookup returns CDR1 KGHDR and CDR2 SFDVKD. CDR3 protein: CATSDKYRRADTQYF. CDR3 DNA: TGTGCCACCAGTGATAAGTACAGAAGAGCAGATACGCAGTATTTT.

This sequence joins TRBV5-1 and TRBJ1-2, with 9 bases fitting TRBD1. The CDR3 extends over 15 amino acids. CDR1 SGHRS and CDR2 YFSETQ come from the germline V gene. The junction had 11 bases not matched to a gene; V was cut back by 7 bases and J by 4 bases. The CDR3 is CASQQGDREGYGYTF. CDR3 nucleotide sequence: TGCGCCAGCCAGCAGGGGGACAGGGAGGGCTATGGCTACACCTTC.

The chain has TRBV6-9 and TRBJ1-6; D is uncertain. Germline assignment: CDR1 MNHGY and CDR2 SVAAGI. The CDR3 has 19 amino acids. The V end lost 2 bases, the J end lost 0 bases, and 17 bases lay between the germline ends. This CDR3 is CASSYLPTARSSYNSPLHF. Written as DNA, the CDR3 is TGTGCCAGCAGTTATCTACCCACAGCGAGAAGCTCCTATAATTCACCCCTCCACTTT.